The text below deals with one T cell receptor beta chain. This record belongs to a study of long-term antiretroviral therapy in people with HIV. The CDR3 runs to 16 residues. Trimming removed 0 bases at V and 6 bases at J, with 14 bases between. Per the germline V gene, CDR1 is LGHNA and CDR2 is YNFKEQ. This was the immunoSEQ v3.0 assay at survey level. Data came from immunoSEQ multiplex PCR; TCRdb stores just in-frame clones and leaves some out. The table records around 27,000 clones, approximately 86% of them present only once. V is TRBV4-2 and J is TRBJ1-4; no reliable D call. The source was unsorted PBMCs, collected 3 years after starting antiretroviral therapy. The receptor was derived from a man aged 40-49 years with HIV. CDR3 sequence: CASSQDSVGYYEKLFF. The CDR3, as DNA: TGTGCCAGCAGCCAAGATTCCGTGGGGTACTATGAAAAACTGTTTTTT.